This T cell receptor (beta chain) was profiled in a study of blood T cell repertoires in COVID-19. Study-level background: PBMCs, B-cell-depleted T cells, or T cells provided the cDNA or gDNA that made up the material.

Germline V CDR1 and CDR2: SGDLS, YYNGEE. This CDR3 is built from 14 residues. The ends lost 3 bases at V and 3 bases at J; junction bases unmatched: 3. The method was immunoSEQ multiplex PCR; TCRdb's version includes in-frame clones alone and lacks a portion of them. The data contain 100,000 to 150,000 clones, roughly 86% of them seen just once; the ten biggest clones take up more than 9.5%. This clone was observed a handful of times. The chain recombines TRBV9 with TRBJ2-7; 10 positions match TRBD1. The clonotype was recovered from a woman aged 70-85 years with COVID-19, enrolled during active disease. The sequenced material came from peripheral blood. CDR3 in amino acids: CASSATGGRYEQYF. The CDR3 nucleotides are TGTGCCAGCAGCGCGACAGGGGGCCGCTACGAGCAGTACTTC.